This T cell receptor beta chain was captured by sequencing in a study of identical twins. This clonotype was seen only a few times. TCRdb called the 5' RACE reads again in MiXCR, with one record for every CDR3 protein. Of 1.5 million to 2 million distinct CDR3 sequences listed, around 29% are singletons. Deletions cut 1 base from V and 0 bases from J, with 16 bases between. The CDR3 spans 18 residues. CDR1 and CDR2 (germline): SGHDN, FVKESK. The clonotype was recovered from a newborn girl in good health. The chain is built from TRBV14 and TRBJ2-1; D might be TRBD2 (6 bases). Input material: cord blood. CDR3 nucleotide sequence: TGTGCCAGCAGCCAAGCCCGGATAGCGGTAAGCTCCTACAATGAGCAGTTCTTC. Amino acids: CASSQARIAVSSYNEQFF.